This T cell receptor beta chain comes out of a study of cytomegalovirus exposure and HLA in healthy donors (dated by TCRdb to between 2016 and 2019). For the study in its entirety: An earlier analysis of approximately 550 of the donors reported roughly 300 Gb of sequence data and around 110 million unique TCR beta sequences from some 180 million T cells. High-throughput TCR immunosequencing, statistical association of individual TCRs with disease status, and machine learning were combined to predict cytomegalovirus infection status. In the later analysis, no new phenotypic data were used to find candidate immune exposures; instead, reliance was placed on TCR beta sequences and their occurrence across donors. Every discovery cohort repertoire had been produced on one sequencing platform. The study was designed to test whether signatures of past pathogen exposure could be identified by cataloging public T cell receptors. A later analysis re-examined previously published TCR beta repertoires from 600 to 700 donors and added high-resolution HLA genotyping to investigate patterns of TCR occurrence. Of the 300 to 500 genotyped donors, more than 75% were placed in the genetic ancestry cluster associated with self-reported Caucasian donors. Donor age, sex, ethnicity and CMV serostatus were collected together with the repertoire data. HLA typing included class I and class II loci at four-digit resolution. A separate validation cohort of approximately 120 different subjects was used in addition to the roughly 700-subject first cohort. Typing coverage varied by locus: roughly 620-640 donors for A, B, C, DRB1 and DQB1; more than 500 for DQA1; about 590 for DPA1; fewer than 480 for DPB1. Roughly 300 gigabases of sequencing data and 70 million to 95 million unique TCR sequences made up an early release that covered 640 HLA-typed donors. A later genetic analysis took genome-wide SNP genotypes for about three fifths of the roughly 670 donors and used that subset as a discovery cohort. In an earlier analysis of more than 550 of the donors, high-throughput TCR beta sequencing was used to judge whether each TCR beta V gene segment behaved as functional or pseudogenic. Among some 410 genotyped donors of the cohort, an average of 235,054 unique TCR beta nucleotide sequences were sequenced per donor, roughly 18% of them non-productive. The T cell repertoires of some 700 subjects were profiled by immunosequencing and related to cytomegalovirus serostatus. Roughly five DR-DQ haplotypes were treated as single units for association and clustering because of strong linkage in the cohort. General study outcomes and caveats: It was suggested by the authors that the approach could potentially be generalized to other disease states and immunological phenotypes. When HLA alleles, especially DR and DQ, strongly co-occurred, TCR associations were difficult to assign to individual alleles. Several of the top co-occurrence clusters appeared to be linked to parvovirus B19, influenza, CMV and Epstein-Barr virus, according to a later analysis. An earlier analysis of some 560 of the donors showed that most TCR beta V segments appeared in productive rearrangements either about 87% or about 30% of the time, which broadly matched IMGT annotations. Three of the identified cytomegalovirus-associated TCR beta chains were confirmed in vitro to be specific for cytomegalovirus antigens. In this cohort, only TCR beta chains were sequenced, and detectable features were limited by the absence of alpha or paired-chain data. Specific HLA alleles were associated with 16,951 TCR beta sequences at a false discovery rate of 0.05 in a later analysis. In a later analysis, HLA-associated TCR beta chains were found to be more clonally expanded and to have lower generation probabilities than equally common non-associated chains. A later analysis found that most CMV-associated TCR beta chains appeared HLA-restricted, with HLA associations seemingly driven largely by CMV exposure. The earlier analysis of approximately 540 of the donors excluded about 16 rarely observed V segments, including chromosome 9 orphons, because counts were too low. Some IMGT-functional V segments, including TRBV6-2 and TRBV6-3, could not be distinguished by the 87-base-pair reads and were therefore excluded. Compared with the roughly 700-donor mean, donors in an Asian-associated ancestry cluster had fewer N-insertions in productive TCRs, according to a later genetic analysis. V-gene and J-gene trimming of TCR beta chains was associated with a missense DCLRE1C variant in a later genetic analysis, and the association was replicated in an independent cohort. Sequencing depth was assumed to be roughly uniform across donors in the presence/absence analyses, though that assumption may not hold. The only immune exposure information available for the cohort was CMV serostatus. A total of 164 TCR beta chains were listed by the study as associated with cytomegalovirus. Correlated functional status among segregating V segments might be attributable to linkage disequilibrium, but an unknown experimental factor could not be ruled out. Because some donors lacked HLA typing at each locus, the association tests relied only on the typed subset. A further reported finding was that TCR beta sequences accurately predicted the HLA-A and HLA-B alleles for most subjects in the first cohort. A cluster of highly shared sequence variants was judged likely to represent a technical artifact of the sequencing pipeline. While some public TCRs were present in many individuals, most TCR sequences turned up only very rarely across donors. The classifier was reported to diagnose cytomegalovirus status with high specificity and sensitivity in both the original cohort and the validation cohort. In a later analysis, the rate of TCR association differed among HLA loci, with DRB1 alleles having the most associated TCRs and HLA-C alleles having the fewest.

To note about this clone: Its antigen target is currently unknown. Base qualities were left out, and no much larger clone turns up one base away.

Including the terminal cysteine and phenylalanine, the CDR3 comprises 15 residues. The CDR3 DNA has 45 bases and is translated from base 1. CDR1 and CDR2, looked up from the germline V gene (reference sequence), are LNHDA and SQIVND. Unmatched junction bases come to 7, with V trimmed by 5 bases and J by 2 bases. The cohort comprised fewer than 700 healthy bone marrow donors. At the time of sampling, every cohort member was nominally healthy, though immune exposures that went unrecorded were likely present. The donor tested CMV seropositive, placing the donor among the 250 to 350 seropositive members of the cohort. A peripheral blood sample was collected from each donor, and TCR beta sequencing was performed on peripheral blood mononuclear cells. The Qiagen DNeasy Blood Extraction Kit was used to extract genomic DNA from the blood cell samples. The library relied on the immunoSEQ multiplex PCR assay. A mixture of 60 forward primers for TCR Vbeta segments and 13 reverse primers for TCR Jbeta segments was used in the multiplex PCR. The CDR3 region of rearranged TCR beta genes was amplified from genomic DNA by a multiplex PCR assay. The Illumina HiSeq System was used to sequence the amplified TCR beta libraries as 87-base-pair reads. The paper's processing steps were these. A later analysis tallied tens of millions of unique TCR beta chains across the 666 repertoires, and around 9.9 million of those chains were shared by two or more donors. Raw reads were error-corrected and collapsed into unique sequences with a nearest-neighbor algorithm that merged closely related sequences to remove PCR and sequencing errors. To assign V, D and J gene segments, CDR3 sequences were aligned to IMGT reference sequences. For a sequence to be retained, a match of at least six nucleotides to both a V gene segment and a J gene segment was required. Rearrangements were called productive when the CDR3 lacked stop codons and stayed in frame with V and J; all others were non-productive. CDR3 was defined according to IMGT convention as the region running from the second conserved V-encoded cysteine to the conserved J-encoded phenylalanine. The earlier analysis of roughly 590 of the donors excluded sequences that lacked an unambiguous match to a single V gene segment. In an earlier analysis of a few hundred of the donors, a V segment was called functional when productive rearrangements were above 56.7%, and segregating when the standard deviation between donors exceeded 5%. A statistical classification framework was built for diagnosing cytomegalovirus status from the catalog of TCR beta chain sequences. A later analysis assigned V and J genes by comparing TCR nucleotide sequences with IMGT/GENE-DB human TR gene sequences. In a later analysis, CDR3 sequences and most-parsimonious VDJ recombination scenarios were assigned using the TCRdist pipeline. In a later analysis, each TCR beta chain was defined by its CDR3 amino acid sequence together with its V-gene family, and reads without a unique V-gene family were excluded. As a way to deal with suspected cross-contamination and a sequencing artifact, a later analysis dropped over 550 nucleotide sequences that were highly shared and had low generation probability. A later analysis calculated a clonal expansion index for each public chain from normalized within-repertoire ranks of inferred template counts. In a later analysis, generation probabilities were computed using a VDJ recombination model fitted to out-of-frame rearrangements, and the results were checked against IGoR. A later analysis scored TCR-TCR, TCR-HLA and TCR-CMV co-occurrence with hypergeometric tests, applying a repertoire-size bias correction to TCR pairs. To estimate false discovery rates, a later analysis permuted the HLA or CMV assignments 20 times. In a later analysis, co-occurring TCRs were grouped with DBSCAN, and TCRdist sequence similarity was added when clustering was performed within HLA-allele-positive subsets. Repertoires with fewer than 30,000 or more than 120,000 public chains, plus five repertoires with anomalous nucleotide sharing, were excluded from co-occurrence clustering. Here the immuneACCESS table is served through TCRdb, limited to in-frame sequences with V and J called. Missing clones are a known gap in these copies; in checked studies unresolved V genes cover under half, and the rest lacks a known reason. The V and J calls and the clone size are those of that table, but D and trimming were determined from the DNA. This sample holds about 110,000 clones; 69% were observed only once. The ten most abundant clones make up about 5.5% of the sample.

The receptor was derived from a woman aged 70 to 79 in good health and CMV-seropositive. The rearranged chain carries TRBV19 and TRBJ2-5, with TRBD1 identical over 8 junction bases. The material sequenced was PBMCs. The encoded CDR3 is CASSAPGTGQETQYF. The nucleotide sequence is TGTGCCAGTAGTGCCCCCGGGACAGGTCAAGAGACCCAGTACTTC.